The T cell receptor beta chain described here comes from a study of blood T cell repertoires in COVID-19. This clone was observed a handful of times. Authors' methods: Scientists estimated how many nucleated cells there were by amplifying reference gene primers. The method was immunoSEQ multiplex PCR; TCRdb's version includes in-frame clones alone and lacks a portion of them. V and J calls and clone size are copied from that table; D and trimming were computed from the DNA. The sample shows nearly 200,000 clones, about 88% of them seen only once. Sequencing was carried out using peripheral blood. This clonotype originated in a woman aged 40-49 years who had recovered from COVID-19.

The CDR3 region is CASSIFAGGAKNIQYF. The CDR3 DNA reads TGTGCCAGTAGTATTTTTGCGGGAGGGGCCAAAAACATTCAGTACTTC. The chain combines TRBV19 with TRBJ2-4, with 9 bases lining up with TRBD2. This CDR3 spans 16 amino acids. The germline V gene has CDR1 LNHDA and CDR2 SQIVND (reference sequence). Trimming at V came to 3 bases and at J to 1 base, leaving 4 bases not matched to a gene.